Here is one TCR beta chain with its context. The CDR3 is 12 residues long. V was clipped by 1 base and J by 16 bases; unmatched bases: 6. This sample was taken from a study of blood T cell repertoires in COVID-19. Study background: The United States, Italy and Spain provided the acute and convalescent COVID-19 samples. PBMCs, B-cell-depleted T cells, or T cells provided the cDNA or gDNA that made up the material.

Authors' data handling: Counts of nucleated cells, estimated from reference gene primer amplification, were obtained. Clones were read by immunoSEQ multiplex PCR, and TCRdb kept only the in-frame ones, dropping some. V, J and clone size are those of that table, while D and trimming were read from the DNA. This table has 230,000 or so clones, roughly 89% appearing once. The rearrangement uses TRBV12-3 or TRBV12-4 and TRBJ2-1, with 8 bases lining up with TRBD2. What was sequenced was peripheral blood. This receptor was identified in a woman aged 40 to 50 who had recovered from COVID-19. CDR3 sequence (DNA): TGTGCCAGCAGTTTAGGGACGGGAGGGCAATTCTTC. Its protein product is CASSLGTGGQFF.